These 5 T cell receptor beta chains came from one sample sequenced in a study of shared T cell receptors in the human thymus. Assay: immunoSEQ multiplex PCR; the TCRdb copy retains only in-frame clones and omits some. The sample contains approximately 490,000 clones, around three quarters of which appear only once. Another study also made use of these data, one on human thymus T cells.

The sample comprised thymocytes. These receptors originate from a boy less than two years old with a congenital heart defect.

The CDR3 nucleotides read TGTGCCAGCAGCTTCAAGCGGGAGGGGTTTTTAAACACCGGGGAGCTGTTTTTT. This gives the protein CASSFKREGFLNTGELFF. The rearrangement links TRBV7-6 to TRBJ2-2; 10 positions agree with TRBD2. Germline trimming cut 3 bases from V and 2 bases from J; bases unmatched to any gene: 9. In germline, CDR1 is SGHVS, CDR2 FNYEAQ. The CDR3 totals 18 residues.

J is TRBJ2-4 and V is TRBV5-4, with a tentative D call TRBD1 (5 bases). V was cut by 0 bases and J by 3 bases, with 13 bases left in between. The length of the CDR3 is 16 residues. CDR1 SGHNT and CDR2 YYREEE come from the germline V gene (reference sequence). The DNA of the CDR3 is TGTGCCAGCAGCTTGGAGGGGTCGGCGGACAAAAACATTCAGTACTTC. This sequence encodes CASSLEGSADKNIQYF.

There are a few counts of this clone. This chain links TRBV5-6 with TRBJ2-2, with 14 bases matching TRBD2. The V gene's germline CDR1 is SGHDT and CDR2 YYEEEE. With V trimmed by 4 bases and J by 3 bases, 2 bases remained unmatched. This CDR3 region has 16 residues. The CDR3 bases are TGTGCCAGCAGCCCGGGACTAGCGGGAGACACCGGGGAGCTGTTTTTT. Its protein is CASSPGLAGDTGELFF.

The CDR3 region has the DNA TGTGCCAGCAGCTCGACAGGGATCTACGAGCAGTACTTC. It specifies CASSSTGIYEQYF. V and J are TRBV5-6 and TRBJ2-7; 7 positions agree with TRBD1. Per germline, CDR1 SGHDT and CDR2 YYEEEE. Trimming cost V 3 bases and J 3 bases; bases outside gene matches: 3. The CDR3 loop spans 13 amino acids.

V is TRBV19 and J is TRBJ2-7; 11 bases match TRBD1. CDR1 is LNHDA and CDR2 is SQIVND in the germline V gene (reference sequence). The CDR3 length is 16 residues. The V segment lost 5 bases and the J segment 2 bases; nucleotides outside the gene matches: 8. DNA for the CDR3: TGTGCCAGTAGTGGCCCCGGGACAGGGGGACCCTACGAGCAGTACTTC. Translated, it gives CASSGPGTGGPYEQYF.